A selection of T cell receptor beta chains follows, all from one sample in a study of spatial heterogeneity in lung cancer. One entry per CDR3 protein results from TCRdb running MiXCR on the 5' RACE reads. The sample consists of 20,000 to 25,000 distinct CDR3 sequences, 5% to 7% of them appearing once. The material was lung tumor tissue, obtained at surgery. The receptor set was obtained from a male donor with early-stage non-small cell lung cancer. CDR3s include the opening cysteine and the closing phenylalanine or tryptophan. A D gene is named only where the DNA matches it firmly. Expanded clones get a size class; other rows say once, few or many, or leave the size out.

many TRBJ2-4 NA TRBV28 CASSSSKNIQYF TGTGCCAGCAGCTCCTCTAAAAACATTCAGTACTTC
few TRBJ2-5 NA TRBV7-2 CASSLSGTQYF TGTGCCAGCAGCTTATCGGGGACCCAGTACTTC
few TRBJ1-5 NA TRBV12-3/TRBV12-4 CASSSTQTQHF TGTGCCAGCAGTTCTACCCAGACCCAGCATTTT
NA TRBJ1-4 TRBD1 TRBV5-4 CASSPGQGAREKLFF TGTGCCAGCAGCCCTGGACAGGGGGCGCGGGAAAAACTGTTTTTT
few TRBJ2-6 NA TRBV28 CASSTHGAGANVLTF TGTGCCAGCTCGACCCATGGGGCCGGGGCCAACGTCCTGACTTTC
many TRBJ1-2 NA TRBV29-1 CSAGGSNYGYTF TGCAGCGCTGGGGGCAGTAACTATGGCTACACCTTC
NA TRBJ2-7 TRBD1 TRBV28 CASKRSRQGAYEQYF TGTGCCAGCAAACGCTCCCGACAGGGGGCCTACGAGCAGTACTTC
NA TRBJ2-5 NA TRBV2 CARGGKTQYF TGTGCCAGAGGGGGGAAGACCCAGTACTTC
many TRBJ2-1 TRBD2 TRBV19 CASSMSLAGGSYNEQFF TGTGCCAGTAGTATGAGTCTAGCGGGGGGTTCCTACAATGAGCAGTTCTTC
NA TRBJ2-3 NA TRBV7-2 CASSLDGGDTQYF TGTGCCAGCAGCTTAGACGGGGGAGATACGCAGTATTTT
many TRBJ1-5 NA TRBV28 CASRGGSHQPQHF TGTGCCAGCAGAGGGGGTTCTCATCAGCCCCAGCATTTT
many TRBJ1-2 NA TRBV7-9 CASSLARVNYGYTF TGTGCCAGCAGCTTAGCCAGAGTTAACTATGGCTACACCTTC
many TRBJ2-1 TRBD2 TRBV5-4 CASSRLAGGIDEQFF TGTGCCAGCAGCAGACTAGCGGGAGGGATTGATGAGCAGTTCTTC
many TRBJ2-1 TRBD2 TRBV7-2 CASSQDGTSGLYNEQFF TGTGCCAGCAGCCAGGATGGGACTAGCGGCCTCTACAATGAGCAGTTCTTC
many TRBJ2-7 NA TRBV5-6 CASSFGRVNYEQYF TGTGCCAGCAGCTTCGGCAGGGTGAACTACGAGCAGTACTTC
medium-sized TRBJ2-6 TRBD1 TRBV5-4 CASSANRGLGGANVLTF TGTGCCAGCAGCGCCAACAGGGGGCTGGGTGGGGCCAACGTCCTGACTTTC
few TRBJ2-1 NA TRBV7-9 CASSFGDNAPNEQFF TGTGCCAGCAGCTTTGGGGACAACGCCCCTAATGAGCAGTTCTTC
many TRBJ1-5 TRBD1 TRBV6-2/TRBV6-3 CASTQGDIPRPQHF TGTGCCAGCACCCAGGGGGACATTCCGCGGCCCCAGCATTTT
many TRBJ2-2 NA TRBV5-5 CASSPRPGELFF TGTGCCAGCAGCCCCCGGCCCGGGGAGCTGTTTTTT
few TRBJ2-5 TRBD2 TRBV6-5 CASSYLAGGPKETQYF TGTGCCAGCAGTTACCTGGCGGGAGGGCCGAAGGAGACCCAGTACTTC
few TRBJ2-3 NA TRBV28 CASTLGLSPTDTQYF TGTGCCAGCACCCTAGGACTATCCCCAACAGATACGCAGTATTTT
many TRBJ1-2 NA TRBV12-3/TRBV12-4 CALRGEGVDGYTF TGTGCCCTCCGGGGGGAGGGAGTCGATGGCTACACCTTC
few TRBJ2-6 TRBD1 TRBV7-9 CASSKTGSGANVLTF TGTGCCAGCAGCAAGACAGGGTCTGGGGCCAACGTCCTGACTTTC
NA TRBJ2-3 NA TRBV28 CASSLGRDTQYF TGTGCCAGCAGTTTGGGGCGGGATACGCAGTATTTT
NA TRBJ1-1 TRBD1 TRBV12-3/TRBV12-4 CASSLTGDRTEAFF TGTGCCAGCAGTTTAACCGGGGACAGAACTGAAGCTTTCTTT
many TRBJ2-2 NA TRBV12-3/TRBV12-4 CASSFRDTGELFF TGTGCCAGCAGTTTTAGGGACACCGGGGAGCTGTTTTTT
NA TRBJ2-5 NA TRBV20-1 CSARTRKTQYF TGCAGTGCTCGAACTAGGAAGACCCAGTACTTC
many TRBJ1-2 TRBD1 TRBV6-5 CASTRTGVFYGYTF TGTGCCAGCACCAGGACAGGGGTCTTCTATGGCTACACCTTC
many TRBJ1-4 TRBD1 TRBV11-2 CASSSGGPGLNEKLFF TGTGCCAGCAGCTCAGGGGGTCCAGGGCTTAATGAAAAACTGTTTTTT
many TRBJ1-2 NA TRBV2 CASSRRDTNYGYTF TGTGCCAGCAGTCGCAGGGACACTAACTATGGCTACACCTTC
few TRBJ2-7 TRBD1 TRBV28 CASSPWTGAYEQYF TGTGCCAGCAGTCCATGGACAGGGGCCTACGAGCAGTACTTC
many TRBJ2-7 NA TRBV2 CASSHPGLSSYEQYF TGTGCCAGCAGTCACCCTGGGCTGAGCTCCTACGAGCAGTACTTC
many TRBJ1-5 NA TRBV7-8 CASSLGNRQENQPQHF TGTGCCAGCAGCTTGGGGAACAGGCAGGAAAATCAGCCCCAGCATTTT
few TRBJ2-2 TRBD1 TRBV10-3 CAIGRTGSFTGELFF TGTGCCATCGGTAGGACAGGCAGCTTTACCGGGGAGCTGTTTTTT
few TRBJ2-2 NA TRBV7-2 CASSLARGVTGELFF TGTGCCAGCAGCTTAGCACGAGGAGTCACCGGGGAGCTGTTTTTT
many TRBJ2-1 TRBD2 TRBV20-1 CSARVRGGFNEQFF TGCAGTGCTAGAGTGCGCGGGGGGTTTAATGAGCAGTTCTTC
NA TRBJ1-2 NA TRBV5-1 CASSRDVPPGGYTF TGCGCCAGCAGCCGGGACGTACCCCCGGGTGGCTACACCTTC
many TRBJ2-1 NA TRBV2 CASSPGTARSEQFF TGTGCCAGCAGCCCAGGGACTGCGAGGAGTGAGCAGTTCTTC
many TRBJ2-1 NA TRBV20-1 CSASRGIQFF TGCAGTGCTAGTCGTGGAATCCAGTTCTTC
NA TRBJ1-1 TRBD1 TRBV18 CASSPGQGAWGTEAFF TGTGCCAGCTCACCAGGACAGGGGGCATGGGGCACTGAAGCTTTCTTT
many TRBJ2-1 NA TRBV5-1 CASSRGQSRYNEQFF TGCGCCAGCAGCCGGGGACAAAGTCGATACAATGAGCAGTTCTTC
few TRBJ2-2 NA TRBV5-1 CASGPLDSGELFF TGCGCCAGCGGACCCCTAGATTCCGGGGAGCTGTTTTTT
few TRBJ2-2 TRBD1 TRBV27 CASSHRQGANTGELFF TGTGCCAGCAGTCACAGACAGGGGGCGAACACCGGGGAGCTGTTTTTT
few TRBJ1-6 NA TRBV30 CAWFPRGAPQLSPLHF TGTGCCTGGTTCCCCCGTGGGGCTCCGCAATTGTCACCCCTCCACTTT
few TRBJ1-1 TRBD1 TRBV5-1 CASSFGQVDGWAEAFF TGCGCCAGCAGCTTCGGACAGGTGGACGGGTGGGCTGAAGCTTTCTTT
NA TRBJ1-5 NA TRBV2 CASRQGASGNQPQHF TGTGCCAGCAGGCAAGGAGCATCGGGCAATCAGCCCCAGCATTTT